The clone carrying this T cell receptor (beta chain) was recorded a few times. Its antigen is undetermined. Findings of the study overall: In terms of TCR gene usage, tumor memory CD4+ T cells clustered together with blood and lymph node memory CD4+ cells, as well as with lymph node naive CD4+ cells. Tumor-infiltrating Treg TCR alpha and beta sequences overlapped most with tumor naive CD4+ T cells, then blood naive.

Semi-nested PCR with Nested Universal Primer A followed constant-region reverse priming of full-length variable regions. TCRdb re-analysed the 5' RACE reads in MiXCR, keeping a single row per CDR3 protein. The table has 55,000 to 75,000 distinct CDR3 sequences, around 30% seen once; the top ten hold roughly 2.1%. Looked up from germline, CDR1 is SQVTM and CDR2 is ANQGSEA. The CDR3 loop spans 13 amino acids. Trimming removed 6 bases from V and 7 bases from J; junction bases left unmatched: 8. CD25-based Treg depletion was applied to purified naive CD4+ T cells. The V call is TRBV29-1, the J call TRBJ1-4; 7 bases agree with TRBD1. The sequencing sample was made of tumor-infiltrating naive CD4+ T cells sorted from the breast tumor. As to subset: naive CD4+ T cells, CD4+CD45RA+CD25-. This clonotype was sampled from a female donor with breast cancer. The CDR3 loop reads CSVGTVDAEKLFF. In DNA form, the CDR3 reads TGCAGCGTGGGGACAGTAGATGCTGAAAAACTGTTTTTT.